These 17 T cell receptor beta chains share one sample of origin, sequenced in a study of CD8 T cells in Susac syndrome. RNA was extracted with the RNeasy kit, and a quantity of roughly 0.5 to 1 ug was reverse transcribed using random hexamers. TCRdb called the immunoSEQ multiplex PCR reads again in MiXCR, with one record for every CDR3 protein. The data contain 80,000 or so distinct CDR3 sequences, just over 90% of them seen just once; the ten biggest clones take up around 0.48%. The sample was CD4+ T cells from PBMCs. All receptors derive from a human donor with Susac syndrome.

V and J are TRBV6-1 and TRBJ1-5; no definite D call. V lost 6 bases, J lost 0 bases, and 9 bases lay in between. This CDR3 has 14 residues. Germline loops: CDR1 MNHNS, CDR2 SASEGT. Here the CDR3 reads CASSGEYSNQPQHF. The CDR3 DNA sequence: TGTGCCAGCAGCGGGGAGTATAGCAATCAGCCCCAGCATTTT.

CDR3 region: CASSIFGQPPDYGYTF. For the CDR3, the DNA is TGTGCCAGTAGTATATTTGGGCAGCCTCCAGACTATGGCTACACCTTC. V gene TRBV19 combines with J gene TRBJ1-2; the D is unclear. This CDR3 has 16 amino acids. V was shortened by 2 bases and J by 3 bases, with 16 bases between the two germline ends. Germline CDR1 LNHDA, CDR2 SQIVND (reference sequence).

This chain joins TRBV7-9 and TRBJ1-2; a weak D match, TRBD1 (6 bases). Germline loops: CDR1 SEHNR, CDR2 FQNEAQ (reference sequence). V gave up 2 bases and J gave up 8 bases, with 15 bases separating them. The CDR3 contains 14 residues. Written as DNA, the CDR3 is TGTGCCAGCAGCTTAATCGGTACAGGGCCGGGCTACACCTTC. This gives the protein CASSLIGTGPGYTF.

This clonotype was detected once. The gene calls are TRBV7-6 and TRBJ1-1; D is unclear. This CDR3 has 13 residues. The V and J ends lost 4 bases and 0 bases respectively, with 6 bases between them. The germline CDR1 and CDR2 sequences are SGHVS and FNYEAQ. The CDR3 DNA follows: TGTGCCAGCAGCTCACTCCTGAACACTGAAGCTTTCTTT. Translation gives CASSSLLNTEAFF.

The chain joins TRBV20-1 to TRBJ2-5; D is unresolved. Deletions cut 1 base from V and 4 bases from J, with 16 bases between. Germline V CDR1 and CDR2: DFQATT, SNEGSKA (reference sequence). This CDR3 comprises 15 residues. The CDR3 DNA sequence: TGCAGTGCTAGAGTACGGCCCAATGTGCGAGAGACCCAGTACTTC. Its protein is CSARVRPNVRETQYF.

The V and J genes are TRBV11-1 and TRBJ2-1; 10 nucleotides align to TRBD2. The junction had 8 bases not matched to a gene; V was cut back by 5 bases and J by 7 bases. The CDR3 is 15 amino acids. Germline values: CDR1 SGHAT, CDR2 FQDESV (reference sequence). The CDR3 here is CASSPRLAGANEQFF. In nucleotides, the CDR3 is TGTGCCAGCAGCCCGCGACTAGCGGGTGCTAATGAGCAGTTCTTC.

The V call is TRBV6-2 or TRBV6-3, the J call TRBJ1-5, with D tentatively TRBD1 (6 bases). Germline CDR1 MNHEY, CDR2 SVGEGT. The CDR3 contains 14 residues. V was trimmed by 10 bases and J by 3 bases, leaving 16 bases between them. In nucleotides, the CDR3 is TGTGCCACAACGGACAGTAACTTCAATCAGCCCCAGCATTTT. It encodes CATTDSNFNQPQHF.

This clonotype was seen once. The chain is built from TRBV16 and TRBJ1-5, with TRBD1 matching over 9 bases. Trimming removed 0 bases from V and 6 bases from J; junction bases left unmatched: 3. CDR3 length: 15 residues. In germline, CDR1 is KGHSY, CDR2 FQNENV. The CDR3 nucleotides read TGTGCCAGCAGCCAATCAGGACAGGGGATTCAGCCCCAGCATTTT. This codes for CASSQSGQGIQPQHF.

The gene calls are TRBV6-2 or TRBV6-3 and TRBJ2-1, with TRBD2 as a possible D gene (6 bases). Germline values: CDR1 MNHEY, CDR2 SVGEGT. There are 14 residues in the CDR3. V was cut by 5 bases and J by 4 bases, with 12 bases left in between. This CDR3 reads CASSRRAGYNEQFF. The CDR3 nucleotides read TGTGCCAGCAGTCGGAGGGCCGGGTACAATGAGCAGTTCTTC.

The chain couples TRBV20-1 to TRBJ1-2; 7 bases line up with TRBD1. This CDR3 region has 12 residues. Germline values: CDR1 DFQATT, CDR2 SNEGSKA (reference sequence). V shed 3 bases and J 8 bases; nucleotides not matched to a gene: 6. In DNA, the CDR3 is TGCAGTGCTAGGCCTGGACAGGTGGGCTACACCTTC. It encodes CSARPGQVGYTF.

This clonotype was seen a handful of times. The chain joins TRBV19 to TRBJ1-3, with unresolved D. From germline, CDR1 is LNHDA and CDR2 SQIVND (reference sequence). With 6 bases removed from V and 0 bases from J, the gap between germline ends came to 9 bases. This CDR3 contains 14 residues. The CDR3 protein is CASSRDRSGNTIYF. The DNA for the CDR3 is TGTGCCAGTAGCAGAGACCGCTCTGGAAACACCATATATTTT.

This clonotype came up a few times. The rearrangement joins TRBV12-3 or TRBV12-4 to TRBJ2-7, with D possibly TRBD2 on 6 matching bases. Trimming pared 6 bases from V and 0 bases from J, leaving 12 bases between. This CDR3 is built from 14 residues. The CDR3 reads CASSRGGSSYEQYF. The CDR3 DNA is TGTGCCAGCAGCCGTGGGGGGAGCTCCTACGAGCAGTACTTC.

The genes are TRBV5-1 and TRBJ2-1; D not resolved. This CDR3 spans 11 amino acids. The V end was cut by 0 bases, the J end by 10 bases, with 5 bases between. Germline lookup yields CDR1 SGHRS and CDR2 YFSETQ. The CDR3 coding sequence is TGCGCCAGCAGCTTGGGACCAGAGCAGTTCTTC. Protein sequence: CASSLGPEQFF.

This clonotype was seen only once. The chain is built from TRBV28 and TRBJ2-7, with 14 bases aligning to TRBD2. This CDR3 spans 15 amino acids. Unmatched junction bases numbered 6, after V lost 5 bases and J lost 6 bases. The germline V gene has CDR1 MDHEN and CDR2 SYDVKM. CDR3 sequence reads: CASSTGTSGRSEQYF. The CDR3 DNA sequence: TGTGCCAGCAGTACTGGGACTAGCGGGAGATCCGAGCAGTACTTC.

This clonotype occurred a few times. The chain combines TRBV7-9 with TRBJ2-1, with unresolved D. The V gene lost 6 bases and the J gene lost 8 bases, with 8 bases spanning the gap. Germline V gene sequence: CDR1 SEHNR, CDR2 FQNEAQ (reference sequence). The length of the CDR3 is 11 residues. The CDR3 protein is CASSQSHEQFF. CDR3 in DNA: TGTGCCAGCAGTCAGAGCCATGAGCAGTTCTTC. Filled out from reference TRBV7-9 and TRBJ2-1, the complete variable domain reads DTGVSQNPRHKITKRGQNVTFRCDPISEHNRLYWYRQTLGQGPEFLTYFQNEAQLEKSRLLSDRFSAERPKGSFSTLEIQRTEQGDSAMYLCASSQSHEQFFGPGTRLTVL.

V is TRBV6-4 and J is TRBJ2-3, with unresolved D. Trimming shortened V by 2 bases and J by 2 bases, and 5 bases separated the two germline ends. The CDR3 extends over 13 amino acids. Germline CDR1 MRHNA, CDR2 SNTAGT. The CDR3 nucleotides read TGTGCCAGCAGTGACGGAGACACAGATACGCAGTATTTT. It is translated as CASSDGDTDTQYF.

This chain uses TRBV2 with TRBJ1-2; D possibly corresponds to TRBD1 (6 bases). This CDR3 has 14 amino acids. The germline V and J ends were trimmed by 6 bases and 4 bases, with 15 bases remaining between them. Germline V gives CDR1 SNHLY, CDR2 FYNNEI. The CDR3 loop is CASRVDSLFYGYTF. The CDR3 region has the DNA TGTGCCAGCAGAGTGGACAGTTTGTTCTATGGCTACACCTTC.